This T cell receptor beta chain was identified in a study of blood T cell repertoires in COVID-19. Study-level background: COVID-19 samples, acute and convalescent, were from the United States, Italy and Spain. Nucleic acid was either cDNA or gDNA, and it came from T cells, B-cell-depleted T cells, or PBMCs.

Trimming at V came to 3 bases and at J to 7 bases, leaving 6 bases not matched to a gene. The CDR3 runs 16 residues. CDR1 is KGHDR and CDR2 is SFDVKD in the germline V gene. Per the study methods: The authors estimated nucleated cell counts from reference gene primer amplification. Generated by immunoSEQ multiplex PCR, the TCRdb table keeps only in-frame clones and is missing some. That table furnishes V, J and clone size, whereas the DNA furnished D and trimming. The profile shows a few hundred thousand clones, about four fifths of them singletons. The rearrangement uses TRBV24-1 and TRBJ2-1; 12 bases align to TRBD2. The sequence derives from a woman between 50 and 59 years old with acute or convalescent COVID-19. The sample taken for sequencing was peripheral blood. For the CDR3, the DNA is TGTGCCACCAGTGATACAGAACTAGCGGGAGGTAATGAGCAGTTCTTC. Protein sequence: CATSDTELAGGNEQFF.